The TCR beta chain under discussion was sequenced for a study of blood T cell repertoires in COVID-19 (TCRdb year 2020). Background on the whole study: Samples covering the acute and convalescent phases of COVID-19 were provided by collaborators in the United States, Italy and Spain. The material from the prospective study consisted of cDNA or gDNA derived from T cells, B-cell-depleted T cells, or PBMCs. Subjects who had been exposed to COVID-19, were actively infected with it, or had recovered from it provided the deeply sampled blood TCRbeta repertoires that made up the dataset. A freely available public database, intended as a resource for researchers studying the immune response to SARS-CoV-2, is where the repertoires were released. The samples were drawn from two sources: the first 160 participants of the ongoing ImmuneRACE study, and some 1,300 subjects contributed by 6 global collaborators. The sample metadata nearly always contained a de-identified subject ID, COVID-19 status, age in years and sex. Where available, HLA class I and class II types were taken from metadata supplied by the sample provider and were not determined by assay-based typing. Points the paper makes about the study in general: The amount of clinical and demographic metadata varied by source and participant and was provided uncurated.

Counted from cysteine to phenylalanine, this CDR3 has 19 amino acids. Only the CDR3 part of the read is kept: 57 bases, read in frame from the first base. Trimming takes 1 base off V and 3 bases off J; junction bases not matched to a gene: 18. The germline V gene sets CDR1 to SGHRS and CDR2 to YFSETQ. TCRbeta CDR3 regions were amplified from genomic DNA using the immunoSEQ Assay, a bias-controlled multiplex PCR. For the original study's pipeline: The number of nucleated cells in each sample was estimated from the amplification of reference gene primers within the assay. Sequence reads were collapsed and filtered to measure the absolute abundance of every unique TCRbeta CDR3 rearrangement. For each sample, productive Simpson clonality was calculated by taking the square root of Simpson's diversity index across productive rearrangements. Drawn from immuneACCESS, this table holds only the in-frame rearrangements with V and J called that TCRdb kept. Clones are partly lost; checked studies trace under half to an unresolved V gene and leave the rest unexplained. V, J and clone size reflect that table, while D and trimming were determined from the DNA. The sample table holds 100,000 to 150,000 clones, of which roughly 84% were seen once. The ten largest clones capture nearly 4% of the sample.

With respect to this clone: Which antigen it targets is not known. Nothing much larger sits one base from this clone, and base qualities are not available.

Participants in the prospective study were aged roughly 18 to 100 years, lived in 20 to 30 United States geographic areas, and enrolled through a virtual design. Cohort assignment in the prospective study relied on participant-reported clinical history from a screening survey and a study questionnaire. ImmuneRACE Cohort 3 recovered participants were defined by two consecutive negative NP/OP PCR tests, healthcare professional clearance, or symptom resolution. In the prospective study, mobile phlebotomists collected whole blood, serum and a nasopharyngeal or oropharyngeal swab from each participant. Additional blood draws and questionnaires over a roughly two-month period could optionally be provided by prospective study participants. Before DNA extraction, prospective study blood samples were shipped either frozen or at room temperature.

The source material was PBMCs or T cells enriched from blood (not recorded which). The rearrangement joined TRBV5-1 to TRBJ2-7; 8 nucleotides in the junction match TRBD2. This clonotype was sampled from a woman in her twenties or thirties who had recovered from COVID-19. The sequenced DNA is TGCGCCAGCAGCTTGCGGGGGGGGAACTCCTACCCTACCCACTACGAGCAGTACTTC. Its product reads: CASSLRGGNSYPTHYEQYF. Reference TRBV5-1 and TRBJ2-7 genes cover what lies past the CDR3, so the full variable domain is KAGVTQTPRYLIKTRGQQVTLSCSPISGHRSVSWYQQTPGQGLQFLFEYFSETQRNKGNFPGRFSGRQFSNSRSEMNVSTLELGDSALYLCASSLRGGNSYPTHYEQYFGPGTRLTVT.